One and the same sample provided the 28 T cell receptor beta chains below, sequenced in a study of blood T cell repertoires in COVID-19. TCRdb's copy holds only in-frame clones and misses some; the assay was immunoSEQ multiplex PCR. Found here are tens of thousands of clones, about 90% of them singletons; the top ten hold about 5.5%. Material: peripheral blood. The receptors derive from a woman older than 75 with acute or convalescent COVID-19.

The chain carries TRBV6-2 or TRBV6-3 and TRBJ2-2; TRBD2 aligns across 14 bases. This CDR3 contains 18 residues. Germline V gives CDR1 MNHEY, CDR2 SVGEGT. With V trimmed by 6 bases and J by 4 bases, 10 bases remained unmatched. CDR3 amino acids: CASSLGLAGGPSTGELFF. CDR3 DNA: TGTGCCAGCAGCCTCGGACTAGCGGGGGGCCCGAGCACCGGGGAGCTGTTTTTT.

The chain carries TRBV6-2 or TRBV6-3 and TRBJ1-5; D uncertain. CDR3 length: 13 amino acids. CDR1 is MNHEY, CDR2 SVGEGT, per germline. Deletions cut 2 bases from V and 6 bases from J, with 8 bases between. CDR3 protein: CASSYTGGQPQHF. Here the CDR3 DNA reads TGTGCCAGCAGTTACACTGGTGGTCAGCCCCAGCATTTT.

DNA for the CDR3: TGTGCCAGCAGAGCCCCCAAGGGGGCGGGCGAGCAGTACTTC. It translates to CASRAPKGAGEQYF. V usage is TRBV6-5 and J usage is TRBJ2-7, with 7 positions matching TRBD1. This CDR3 spans 14 amino acids. V was clipped by 6 bases and J by 6 bases; unmatched bases: 11. The V gene's germline CDR1 is MNHEY and CDR2 SVGAGI.

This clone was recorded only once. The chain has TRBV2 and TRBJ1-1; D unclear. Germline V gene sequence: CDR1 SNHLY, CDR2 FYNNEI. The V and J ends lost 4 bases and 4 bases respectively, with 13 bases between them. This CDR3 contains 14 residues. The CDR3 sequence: CASSGLIGGTEAFF. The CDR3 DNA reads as TGTGCCAGCAGTGGCCTTATTGGCGGCACTGAAGCTTTCTTT.

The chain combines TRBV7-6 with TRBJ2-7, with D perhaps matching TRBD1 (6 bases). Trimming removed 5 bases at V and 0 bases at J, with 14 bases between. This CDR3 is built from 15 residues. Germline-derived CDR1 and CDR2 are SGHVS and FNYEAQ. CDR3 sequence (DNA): TGTGCCAGCAGCCATACGGACAGCCCCTCCTACGAGCAGTACTTC. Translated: CASSHTDSPSYEQYF.

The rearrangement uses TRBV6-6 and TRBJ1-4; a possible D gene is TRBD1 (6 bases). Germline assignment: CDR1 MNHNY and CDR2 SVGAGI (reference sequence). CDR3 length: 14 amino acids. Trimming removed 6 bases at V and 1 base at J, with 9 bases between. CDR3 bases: TGTGCCAGCAGATCGACAGGAACTAATGAAAAACTGTTTTTT. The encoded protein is CASRSTGTNEKLFF.

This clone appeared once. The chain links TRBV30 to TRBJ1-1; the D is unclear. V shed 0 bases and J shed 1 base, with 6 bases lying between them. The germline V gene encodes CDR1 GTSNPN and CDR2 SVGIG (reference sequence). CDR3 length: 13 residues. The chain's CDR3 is CAWSVSENTEAFF. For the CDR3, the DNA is TGTGCCTGGAGTGTCTCAGAGAACACTGAAGCTTTCTTT.

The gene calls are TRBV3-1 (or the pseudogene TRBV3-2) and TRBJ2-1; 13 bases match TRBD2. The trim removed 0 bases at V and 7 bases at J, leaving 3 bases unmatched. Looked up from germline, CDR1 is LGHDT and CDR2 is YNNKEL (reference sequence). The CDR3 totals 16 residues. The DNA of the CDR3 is TGTGCCAGCAGCCAAGAACTAGCGGGGGGGAAGAATGAGCAGTTCTTC. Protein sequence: CASSQELAGGKNEQFF.

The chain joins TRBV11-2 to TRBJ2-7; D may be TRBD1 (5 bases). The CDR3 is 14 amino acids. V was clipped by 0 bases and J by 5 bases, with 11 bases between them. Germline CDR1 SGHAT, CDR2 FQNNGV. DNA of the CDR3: TGTGCCAGCAGCTTAGAATTCCAGGGTCACGAGCAGTACTTC. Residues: CASSLEFQGHEQYF.

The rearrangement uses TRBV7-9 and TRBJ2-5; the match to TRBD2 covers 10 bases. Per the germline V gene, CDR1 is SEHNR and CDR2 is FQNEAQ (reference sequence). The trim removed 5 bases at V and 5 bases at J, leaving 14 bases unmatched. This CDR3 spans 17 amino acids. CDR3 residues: CASSPTGVLAGRETQYF. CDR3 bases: TGTGCCAGCAGCCCCACCGGGGTACTAGCGGGGAGGGAGACCCAGTACTTC.

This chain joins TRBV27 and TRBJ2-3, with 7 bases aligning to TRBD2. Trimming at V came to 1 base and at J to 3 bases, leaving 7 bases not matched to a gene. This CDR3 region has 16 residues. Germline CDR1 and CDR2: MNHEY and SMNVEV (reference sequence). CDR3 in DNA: TGTGCCAGCAGTTTATGGCGGGGGATGGGGACAGATACGCAGTATTTT. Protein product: CASSLWRGMGTDTQYF.

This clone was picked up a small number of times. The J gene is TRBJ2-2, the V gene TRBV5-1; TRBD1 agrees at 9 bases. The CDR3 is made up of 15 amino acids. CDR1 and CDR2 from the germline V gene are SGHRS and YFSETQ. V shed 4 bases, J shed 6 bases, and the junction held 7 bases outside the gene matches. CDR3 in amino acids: CASSPRTGEPGELFF. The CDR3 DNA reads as TGCGCCAGCAGCCCCAGGACAGGGGAACCCGGGGAGCTGTTTTTT.

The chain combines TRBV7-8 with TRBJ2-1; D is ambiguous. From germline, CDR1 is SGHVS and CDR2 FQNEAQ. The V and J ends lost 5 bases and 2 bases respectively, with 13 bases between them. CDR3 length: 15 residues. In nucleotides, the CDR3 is TGTGCCAGCAGCCAGTTAGCAAACCCCTACAATGAGCAGTTCTTC. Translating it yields CASSQLANPYNEQFF.

CDR3 loop: CAMTGQGYGYTF. The CDR3 DNA sequence: TGTGCCATGACCGGACAGGGTTATGGCTACACCTTC. This sequence joins TRBV10-3 and TRBJ1-2; 8 bases line up with TRBD1. In germline, CDR1 is ENHRY, CDR2 SYGVKD. The CDR3 has 12 residues. V lost 9 bases and J lost 5; bases outside the gene matches: 5.

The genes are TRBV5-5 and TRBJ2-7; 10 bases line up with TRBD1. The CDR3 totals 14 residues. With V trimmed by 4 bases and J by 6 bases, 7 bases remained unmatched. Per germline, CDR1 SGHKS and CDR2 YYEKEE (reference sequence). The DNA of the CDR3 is TGTGCCAGCAGCAATTCCGGGACAGGGGCCGAGCAGTACTTC. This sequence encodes CASSNSGTGAEQYF.

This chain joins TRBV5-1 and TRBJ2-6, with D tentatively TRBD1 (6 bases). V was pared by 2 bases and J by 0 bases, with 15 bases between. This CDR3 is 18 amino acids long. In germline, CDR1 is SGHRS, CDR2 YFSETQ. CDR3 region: CASSLLGTSTSGANVLTF. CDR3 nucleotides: TGCGCCAGCAGCTTACTCGGGACATCCACCTCTGGGGCCAACGTCCTGACTTTC.

The CDR3: CSASLAGGTYNEQFF. For the CDR3, the DNA is TGCAGTGCTAGTCTCGCGGGGGGGACCTACAATGAGCAGTTCTTC. This sequence joins TRBV20-1 and TRBJ2-1; 9 bases match TRBD2. This CDR3 spans 15 amino acids. Germline CDR1 reads DFQATT; CDR2 reads SNEGSKA (reference sequence). With 3 bases clipped from V and 2 bases from J, the junction kept 5 bases outside the gene matches.

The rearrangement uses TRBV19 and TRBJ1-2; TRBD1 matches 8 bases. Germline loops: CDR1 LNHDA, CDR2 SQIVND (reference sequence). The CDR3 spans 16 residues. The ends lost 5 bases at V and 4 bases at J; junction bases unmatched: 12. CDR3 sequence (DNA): TGTGCCAGTAGTCCCCTTTTCGACAGGGGACCCTATGGCTACACCTTC. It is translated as CASSPLFDRGPYGYTF.

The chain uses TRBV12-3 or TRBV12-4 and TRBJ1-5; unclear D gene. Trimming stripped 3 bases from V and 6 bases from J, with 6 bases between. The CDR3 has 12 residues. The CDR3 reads CASSFAGQPQHF. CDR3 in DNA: TGTGCCAGCAGTTTTGCGGGTCAGCCCCAGCATTTT.

The DNA for the CDR3 is TGCGCCAGCAGCCGGGGGCCTACAACTAATGAAAAACTGTTTTTT. It translates to CASSRGPTTNEKLFF. The genes are TRBV4-3 and TRBJ1-4; TRBD1 is a possible D gene (6 bases). V was pared by 4 bases and J by 0 bases, with 9 bases between. The CDR3 length is 15 residues. Germline-derived CDR1 and CDR2 are LGHNA and YSLEER.

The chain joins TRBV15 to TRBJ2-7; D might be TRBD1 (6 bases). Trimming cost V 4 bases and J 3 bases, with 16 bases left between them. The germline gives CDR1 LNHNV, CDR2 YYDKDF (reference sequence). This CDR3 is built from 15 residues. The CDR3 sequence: CATSTMDSLYYEQYF. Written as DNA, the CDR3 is TGTGCCACCAGCACGATGGACAGTTTATACTACGAGCAGTACTTC.

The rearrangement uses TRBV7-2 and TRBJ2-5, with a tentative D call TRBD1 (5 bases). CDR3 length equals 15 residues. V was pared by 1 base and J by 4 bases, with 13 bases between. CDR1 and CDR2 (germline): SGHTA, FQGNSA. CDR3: CASSLVGLRGETQYF. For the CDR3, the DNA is TGTGCCAGCAGCTTAGTGGGGTTAAGGGGAGAGACCCAGTACTTC.

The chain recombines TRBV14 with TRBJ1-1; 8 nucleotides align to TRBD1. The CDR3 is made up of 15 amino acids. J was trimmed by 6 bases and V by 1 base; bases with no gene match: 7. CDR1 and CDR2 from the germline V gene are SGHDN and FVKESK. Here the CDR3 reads CASSQVAGGLAEAFF. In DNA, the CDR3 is TGTGCCAGCAGCCAAGTGGCAGGGGGCTTGGCTGAAGCTTTCTTT. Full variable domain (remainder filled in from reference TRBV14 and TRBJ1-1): EAGVTQFPSHSVIEKGQTVTLRCDPISGHDNLYWYRRVMGKEIKFLLHFVKESKQDESGMPNNRFLAERTGGTYSTLKVQPAELEDSGVYFCASSQVAGGLAEAFFGQGTRLTVV.

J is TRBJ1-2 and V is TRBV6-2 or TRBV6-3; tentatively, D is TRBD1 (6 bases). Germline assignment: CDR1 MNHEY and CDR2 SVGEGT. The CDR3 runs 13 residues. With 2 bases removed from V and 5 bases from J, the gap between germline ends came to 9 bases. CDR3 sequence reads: CASSYPGEYGYTF. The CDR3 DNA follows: TGTGCCAGCAGTTACCCAGGGGAGTATGGCTACACCTTC.

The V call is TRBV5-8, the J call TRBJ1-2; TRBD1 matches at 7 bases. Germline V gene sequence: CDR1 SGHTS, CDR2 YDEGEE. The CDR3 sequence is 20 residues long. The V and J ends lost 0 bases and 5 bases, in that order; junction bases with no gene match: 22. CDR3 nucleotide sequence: TGTGCCAGCAGCTTGGAAATGGGACAGCTGAGCACCCTGTGGGCATATGGCTACACCTTC. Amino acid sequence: CASSLEMGQLSTLWAYGYTF.

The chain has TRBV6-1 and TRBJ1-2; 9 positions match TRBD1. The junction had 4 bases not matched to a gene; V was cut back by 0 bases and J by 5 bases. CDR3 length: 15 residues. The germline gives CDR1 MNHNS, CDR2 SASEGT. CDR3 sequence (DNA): TGTGCCAGCAGTGAAGCACCGGGACAGGGATATGGCTACACCTTC. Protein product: CASSEAPGQGYGYTF.

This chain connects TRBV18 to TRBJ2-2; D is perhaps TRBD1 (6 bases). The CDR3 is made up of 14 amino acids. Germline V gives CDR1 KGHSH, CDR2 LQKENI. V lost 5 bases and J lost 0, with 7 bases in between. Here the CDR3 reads CASSDRSNTGELFF. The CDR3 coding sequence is TGTGCCAGCTCAGACAGGTCGAACACCGGGGAGCTGTTTTTT.

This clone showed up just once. The CDR3 DNA sequence: TGTGCCAGCAGTTTACGGTCGGGAACGCCCTCCTACGAGCAGTACTTC. Protein product: CASSLRSGTPSYEQYF. This chain joins TRBV27 and TRBJ2-7; perhaps TRBD2 as D (5 bases). Deletions cut 2 bases from V and 0 bases from J, with 14 bases between. The length of the CDR3 is 16 residues. The germline CDR1 and CDR2 sequences are MNHEY and SMNVEV (reference sequence).